This entry lists 2 T cell receptor beta chains sequenced from one sample in a study of T cells after somatic rescue of genetic block. Repertoires were generated with immunoSEQ multiplex PCR, while TCRdb's copy carries only in-frame clones and drops some. The sample has roughly 65,000 clones; just under 95% are singletons. Sequencing was done on a sample of peripheral blood mononuclear cells (PBMCs). Every receptor here comes from a man aged 35-49 years.

The chain is built from TRBV4-1 and TRBJ2-3; 8 positions agree with TRBD1. The CDR3 is 15 residues long. With 0 bases clipped from V and 8 bases from J, the junction kept 7 bases outside the gene matches. Germline values: CDR1 MGHRA, CDR2 YSYEKL. CDR3 residues: CASSQDQGAGLTQYF. CDR3 DNA: TGCGCCAGCAGCCAAGATCAGGGGGCAGGTCTTACGCAGTATTTT.

The chain combines TRBV4-2 with TRBJ1-1, with a possible D match to TRBD1 (5 bases). The CDR3 loop spans 17 amino acids. V was pared by 2 bases and J by 0 bases, with 16 bases between. The germline gives CDR1 LGHNA, CDR2 YNFKEQ. The CDR3 sequence is CASSQHLGRQVNTEAFF. CDR3 in DNA: TGTGCCAGCAGCCAACACCTGGGACGCCAAGTGAACACTGAAGCTTTCTTT.